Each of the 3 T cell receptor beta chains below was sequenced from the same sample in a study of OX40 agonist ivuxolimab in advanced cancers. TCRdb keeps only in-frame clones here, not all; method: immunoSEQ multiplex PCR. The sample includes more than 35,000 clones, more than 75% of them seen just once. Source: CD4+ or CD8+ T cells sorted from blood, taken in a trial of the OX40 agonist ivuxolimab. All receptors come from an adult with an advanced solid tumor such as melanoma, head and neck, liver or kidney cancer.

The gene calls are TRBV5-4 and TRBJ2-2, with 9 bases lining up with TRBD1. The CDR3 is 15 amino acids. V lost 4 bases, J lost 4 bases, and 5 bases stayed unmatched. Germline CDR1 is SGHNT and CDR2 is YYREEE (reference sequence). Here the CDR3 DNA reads TGTGCCAGCAGCCAGGGACAGGGAGGCACCGGGGAGCTGTTTTTT. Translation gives CASSQGQGGTGELFF. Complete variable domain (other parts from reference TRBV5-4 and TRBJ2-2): ETGVTQSPTHLIKTRGQQVTLRCSSQSGHNTVSWYQQALGQGPQFIFQYYREEENGRGNFPPRFSGLQFPNYSSELNVNALELDDSALYLCASSQGQGGTGELFFGEGSRLTVL.

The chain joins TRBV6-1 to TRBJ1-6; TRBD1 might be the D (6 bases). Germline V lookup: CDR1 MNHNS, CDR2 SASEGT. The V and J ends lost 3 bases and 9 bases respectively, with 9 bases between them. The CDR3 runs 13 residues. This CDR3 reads CASSEEGGSPLHF. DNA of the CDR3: TGTGCCAGCAGTGAGGAAGGGGGTTCACCCCTCCACTTT.

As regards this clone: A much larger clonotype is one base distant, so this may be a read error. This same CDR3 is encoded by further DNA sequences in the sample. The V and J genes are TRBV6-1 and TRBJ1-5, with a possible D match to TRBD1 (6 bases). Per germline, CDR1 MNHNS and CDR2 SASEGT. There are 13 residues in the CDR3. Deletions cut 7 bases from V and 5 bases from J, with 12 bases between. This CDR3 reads CASNREGDQPQHF. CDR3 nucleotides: TGTGCCAGCAACAGAGAGGGGGATCAGCCCCAGCATTTT.